This record looks at one TCR beta chain sequence and its context. What it binds is not known. The CDR3 is 11 residues long. Germline values: CDR1 DFQATT, CDR2 SNEGSKA (reference sequence). This entry belongs to a study of T cells after yellow fever vaccination. Study details: When fractions had low cell numbers, they were prepared with SMART-Seq v4 Ultra Low Input.

UMIs and a universal primer site were added when TCR cDNA was made by 5'RACE template switching. TCRdb reprocessed the 5' RACE reads with MiXCR, giving one entry per CDR3 protein. The sample contains hundreds of thousands of distinct CDR3 sequences, around 17% of which appear only once. Findings and limits, study-wide: There was a small share of clonotypes that showed up in both the CD4 and CD8 compartments.

This material consisted of PBMCs, taken 4 to 6 days after the first yellow fever vaccination. This chain joins TRBV20-1 and TRBJ1-1; D might be TRBD1 (5 bases). This receptor was obtained from a man aged 18 to 35 who received the YFV17D yellow fever vaccine. The CDR3 protein is CRGGGTTEAFF. CDR3 bases: TGCAGGGGGGGGGGGACCACTGAAGCTTTCTTT.